The 31 T cell receptor beta chains presented below share a single source sample, sequenced in a study of spatial heterogeneity in lung cancer. TCRdb re-analysed the 5' RACE reads in MiXCR, keeping a single row per CDR3 protein. The table lists tens of thousands of distinct CDR3 sequences, roughly 5.5% of them singletons. The time point was: sample taken at primary tumor resection. The study sequenced unsorted whole RNA from tumor, nontumor lung or frozen PBMC. The sequenced sample was PBMCs, obtained at surgery. The receptor source for this set is a female donor with early-stage non-small cell lung cancer.

This clonotype was found many times. The rearrangement joins TRBV30 to TRBJ1-1; D is ambiguous. V was pared by 4 bases and J by 1 base, with 4 bases between. CDR1 and CDR2 from the germline V gene are GTSNPN and SVGIG (reference sequence). The CDR3 totals 11 residues. DNA of the CDR3: TGTGCCTGGAACAGGAACACTGAAGCTTTCTTT. This encodes CAWNRNTEAFF.

The CDR3 nucleotides read TGTGCCAGCTGTCCCGGGAACACCGGGGAGCTGTTTTTT. It specifies CASCPGNTGELFF. The chain recombines TRBV6-1 with TRBJ2-2; D is ambiguous. V dropped 8 bases and J dropped 1 base, with 8 bases sitting between them. Germline CDR1 reads MNHNS; CDR2 reads SASEGT. There are 13 residues in the CDR3.

This clonotype has at least ten counts. The chain recombines TRBV5-6 with TRBJ2-1; D may be TRBD1 (6 bases). The V and J ends lost 4 bases and 10 bases respectively, with 15 bases between them. The germline gives CDR1 SGHDT, CDR2 YYEEEE. The CDR3 length is 13 residues. CDR3 in DNA: TGTGCCAGCAGCACCCCACAGGGCCCGGAGCAGTTCTTC. It encodes CASSTPQGPEQFF.

This clonotype was counted between two and nine times. One end of the junction is discordant with germline, which a read error may explain. The V gene is TRBV20-1, the J gene TRBJ2-7; D gene ambiguous. The CDR3 has 15 amino acids. CDR1 is DFQATT and CDR2 is SNEGSKA in the germline V gene (reference sequence). As DNA, the CDR3 is TGCAGTGCTCAAGAGCTCGGGCAGCAAAGGTACGAGCAGCACTTC. Protein product: CSAQELGQQRYEQHF.

The chain links TRBV2 to TRBJ2-5; D uncertain. Germline CDR1 reads SNHLY; CDR2 reads FYNNEI. The CDR3 loop spans 14 amino acids. V lost 9 bases and J 0 bases, leaving 14 bases between the germline ends. The CDR3 region has the DNA TGTGCCAGTAATATGGGTTCGTACCAAGAGACCCAGTACTTC. It encodes CASNMGSYQETQYF.

There are many counts of this clonotype. The V call is TRBV3-1, the J call TRBJ2-7, with D possibly matching TRBD2 (5 bases). Germline V gene data show CDR1 as LGHDT and CDR2 as YNNKEL (reference sequence). Trimming removed 2 bases from V and 6 bases from J, with 14 bases in between. The CDR3 is 14 residues long. CDR3 loop: CASSQNGVEGEQYF. CDR3 sequence (DNA): TGTGCCAGCAGCCAAAACGGGGTCGAAGGCGAGCAGTACTTC.

The chain couples TRBV7-8 to TRBJ2-1; D might be TRBD1 or TRBD2, each matching 5 bases. V was shortened by 2 bases and J by 0 bases, with 11 bases between the two germline ends. Germline-derived CDR1 and CDR2 are SGHVS and FQNEAQ. The CDR3 spans 16 residues. The CDR3 loop is CASSLRDPSSYNEQFF. DNA for the CDR3: TGTGCCAGCAGCTTAAGGGACCCCAGCTCCTACAATGAGCAGTTCTTC.

This clonotype was recorded a few times. This chain uses TRBV24-1 with TRBJ2-3, with D maybe TRBD1 (5 bases). CDR3 length: 15 amino acids. Trimming took 3 bases from V and 1 from J, leaving 10 bases between them. CDR1 and CDR2 (germline): KGHDR, SFDVKD. The CDR3 sequence is CATSDRGRGTDTQYF. CDR3 in DNA: TGTGCCACCAGTGATAGGGGCCGGGGCACAGATACGCAGTATTTT.

In its sample, this clonotype was seen a few times. The chain joins TRBV6-2 or TRBV6-3 to TRBJ2-5, with TRBD2 identical over 8 bases. Germline assignment: CDR1 MNHEY and CDR2 SVGEGT. J gave up 4 bases and V 0 bases, and 7 bases lay outside the gene matches. This CDR3 spans 16 amino acids. The CDR3 spells CASSYSSAGGGETQYF. In nucleotides, the CDR3 is TGTGCCAGCAGTTACTCGAGTGCGGGAGGCGGAGAGACCCAGTACTTC.

This clonotype was found many times. V usage is TRBV20-1 and J usage is TRBJ2-7; 9 bases are a match to TRBD2. With 3 bases clipped from V and 6 bases from J, the junction kept 18 bases outside the gene matches. Germline V lookup: CDR1 DFQATT, CDR2 SNEGSKA (reference sequence). This CDR3 is built from 17 residues. CDR3 bases: TGCAGTGCTAGGGCCCCCTCCGCTAGCGGGATATGGGGCGAGCAGTACTTC. It specifies CSARAPSASGIWGEQYF.

The chain links TRBV4-3 to TRBJ2-1, with TRBD2 matching 7 bases. The CDR3 loop spans 13 amino acids. The ends lost 0 bases at V and 13 bases at J; junction bases unmatched: 6. Germline CDR1 is LGHNA and CDR2 is YSLEER. CDR3 sequence reads: CASSQEPGLHQFF. CDR3 DNA sequence: TGCGCCAGCAGCCAAGAACCGGGACTACATCAGTTCTTC.

The chain uses TRBV10-3 and TRBJ1-3; D is uncertain. From germline, CDR1 is ENHRY and CDR2 SYGVKD. The CDR3 is 11 amino acids. Trimming pared 9 bases from V and 3 bases from J, leaving 6 bases between. The CDR3 spells CAILDGNTIYF. CDR3 DNA sequence: TGTGCCATACTAGATGGAAACACCATATATTTT.

This clonotype was counted at least ten times. The chain employs TRBV12-5 and TRBJ2-1; perhaps TRBD2 as D (6 bases). V dropped 0 bases and J dropped 4 bases, with 16 bases sitting between them. Germline V gene lookup returns CDR1 LGHNT and CDR2 FRNRAP. The CDR3 is 17 residues long. The CDR3 region has the DNA TGTGCTAGTGGTTTGGTGGGAGGCAGGACTTTTTACAATGAGCAGTTCTTC. Its translation: CASGLVGGRTFYNEQFF. Drawing the rest from reference TRBV12-5 and TRBJ2-1, the complete variable domain is DARVTQTPRHKVTEMGQEVTMRCQPILGHNTVFWYRQTMMQGLELLAYFRNRAPLDDSGMPKDRFSAEMPDATLATLKIQPSEPRDSAVYFCASGLVGGRTFYNEQFFGPGTRLTVL.

This clonotype was observed a handful of times. The chain couples TRBV5-1 to TRBJ2-5; TRBD1 or TRBD2 may be the D gene (5 bases each). Trimming removed 2 bases from V and 2 bases from J, with 13 bases in between. Per the germline V gene, CDR1 is SGHRS and CDR2 is YFSETQ. The CDR3 has 15 residues. CDR3 coding DNA: TGCGCCAGCAGCTTAACCGGGACGGCTCAAGAGACCCAGTACTTC. It specifies CASSLTGTAQETQYF.

Many counts were recorded for this clonotype. Here the CDR3 DNA reads TGTGCCAGCTCACCAAACCGGGACAGGGGAGTGGGACAGCCCCAGCATTTT. Its translation is CASSPNRDRGVGQPQHF. V gene TRBV18 combines with J gene TRBJ1-5; 10 positions match TRBD1. V lost 2 bases, J lost 7 bases, and 11 bases stayed unmatched. The CDR3 is 17 residues long. Germline loops: CDR1 KGHSH, CDR2 LQKENI.

Only one count was recorded for this clonotype. The chain recombines TRBV2 with TRBJ2-5; D may be TRBD1 or TRBD2 (5 bases each). Between the trimmed V and J ends, which lost 5 bases and 0 bases, there was a span of 10 bases. This CDR3 spans 14 amino acids. Germline V gene lookup returns CDR1 SNHLY and CDR2 FYNNEI. The chain's CDR3 is CASSWDQYQETQYF. The CDR3 DNA follows: TGTGCCAGCAGTTGGGACCAGTACCAAGAGACCCAGTACTTC.

This clonotype was observed at least ten times. V is TRBV7-9 and J is TRBJ1-2, with D possibly TRBD1 on 5 matching bases. The germline V gene has CDR1 SEHNR and CDR2 FQNEAQ (reference sequence). Trimming took off 5 bases at V and 2 bases at J, with 6 bases between the two ends. This CDR3 is 12 amino acids long. The CDR3 protein is CASSRGNYGYTF. The CDR3 DNA is TGTGCCAGCAGCCGGGGGAACTATGGCTACACCTTC. Based on the CDR3 plus reference TRBV7-9 and TRBJ1-2, the full variable domain is DTGVSQNPRHKITKRGQNVTFRCDPISEHNRLYWYRQTLGQGPEFLTYFQNEAQLEKSRLLSDRFSAERPKGSFSTLEIQRTEQGDSAMYLCASSRGNYGYTFGSGTRLTVV.

At least ten counts were recorded for this clonotype. The chain recombines TRBV27 with TRBJ2-5; possible D gene TRBD2, 5 bases. Per the germline V gene, CDR1 is MNHEY and CDR2 is SMNVEV (reference sequence). The CDR3 is made up of 11 amino acids. Trimming took off 5 bases at V and 7 bases at J, with 8 bases between the two ends. CDR3 amino acids: CASSPAGTQYF. CDR3 in DNA: TGTGCCAGCAGTCCCGCGGGGACCCAGTACTTC.

This clonotype has at least ten counts. The chain uses TRBV20-1 and TRBJ1-6; D uncertain. This CDR3 has 15 amino acids. Germline CDR1 DFQATT, CDR2 SNEGSKA (reference sequence). V gave up 5 bases and J gave up 0 bases, with 11 bases separating them. The CDR3 reads CSAWALSSYNSPLHF. The CDR3, as DNA: TGCAGTGCTTGGGCCTTGAGCTCCTATAATTCACCCCTCCACTTT.

This clonotype showed up many times. The rearrangement uses TRBV7-6 and TRBJ2-5; 12 positions match TRBD2. The length of the CDR3 is 16 residues. V shed 4 bases and J 5 bases; nucleotides not matched to a gene: 8. CDR1 SGHVS and CDR2 FNYEAQ come from the germline V gene. The CDR3 reads CASSSSSGRVGETQYF. CDR3 nucleotide sequence: TGTGCCAGCAGCTCATCTAGCGGGAGGGTCGGGGAGACCCAGTACTTC.

This clonotype showed up just a few times. The chain has TRBV3-1 and TRBJ1-4; D might be TRBD1 (5 bases). CDR1 LGHDT and CDR2 YNNKEL come from the germline V gene (reference sequence). The CDR3 totals 16 residues. With 1 base removed from V and 8 bases from J, the gap between germline ends came to 17 bases. The CDR3, as DNA: TGTGCCAGCAGCCAAGTTGGCCAGGGTTATGAGGAAAAACTGTTTTTT. Translation: CASSQVGQGYEEKLFF.

The genes are TRBV2 and TRBJ1-2, with D possibly TRBD1 on 6 matching bases. The germline V and J ends were trimmed by 6 bases and 5 bases, with 19 bases remaining between them. The germline V gene encodes CDR1 SNHLY and CDR2 FYNNEI. The CDR3 has 15 residues. This CDR3 is CASSLQGTGVYGYTF. CDR3 DNA: TGTGCCAGCAGCCTACAGGGTACTGGGGTTTATGGCTACACCTTC. Full variable domain (missing parts from reference TRBV2 and TRBJ1-2): EPEVTQTPSHQVTQMGQEVILRCVPISNHLYFYWYRQILGQKVEFLVSFYNNEISEKSEIFDDQFSVERPDGSNFTLKIRSTKLEDSAMYFCASSLQGTGVYGYTFGSGTRLTVV.

This clonotype was picked up many times. The rearrangement joins TRBV4-1 to TRBJ2-2; the D gene is possibly TRBD1 (5 bases). The CDR3 runs 14 residues. V was cut by 4 bases and J by 4 bases, with 10 bases left in between. Germline-derived CDR1 and CDR2 are MGHRA and YSYEKL. CDR3 sequence: CASSRFRATGELFF. CDR3 DNA: TGCGCCAGCAGCCGTTTCAGGGCCACCGGGGAGCTGTTTTTT.

The rearrangement links TRBV20-1 to TRBJ2-1; 7 bases align to TRBD2. Per germline, CDR1 DFQATT and CDR2 SNEGSKA (reference sequence). V was pared by 0 bases and J by 8 bases, with 16 bases of the junction left unmatched. The CDR3 has 17 amino acids. The chain's CDR3 is CSARDPRGLTHGDEQFF. CDR3 nucleotide sequence: TGCAGTGCTAGAGACCCTCGGGGACTAACCCACGGGGATGAGCAGTTCTTC.

This rearrangement joins TRBV20-1 to TRBJ2-1, with TRBD2 identical over 9 bases. V dropped 4 bases and J dropped 9; count of bases not matched to a gene: 10. In germline, CDR1 is DFQATT, CDR2 SNEGSKA (reference sequence). The CDR3 totals 14 residues. CDR3 in DNA: TGCAGTGCTATTGGGGACTTGCGGGAGGGTGAGCAGTTCTTC. It is translated as CSAIGDLREGEQFF.

This clonotype has at least ten counts. The rearrangement links TRBV6-6 to TRBJ2-7; unclear D gene. The length of the CDR3 is 14 residues. V was pared by 2 bases and J by 5 bases, with 13 bases between. CDR1 is MNHNY, CDR2 SVGAGI, per germline (reference sequence). Here the CDR3 DNA reads TGTGCCAGCAGTTACGGGATTGTGTCCGACGAGCAGTACTTC. It translates to CASSYGIVSDEQYF.

This clonotype has a handful of counts. The CDR3 sequence: CASSVAPSGGKNEQYF. The CDR3 DNA is TGTGCCAGCAGCGTAGCCCCCTCAGGAGGGAAGAACGAGCAGTACTTC. The chain links TRBV9 to TRBJ2-7; maybe TRBD2 (6 bases). With 0 bases removed from V and 5 bases from J, the gap between germline ends came to 18 bases. This CDR3 is 16 amino acids long. Germline V gives CDR1 SGDLS, CDR2 YYNGEE.

The sample holds many counts of this clonotype. The chain has TRBV10-3 and TRBJ1-2; unclear D gene. This CDR3 contains 14 residues. The V end lost 4 bases, the J end lost 5 bases, and 14 bases lay between the germline ends. Germline assignment: CDR1 ENHRY and CDR2 SYGVKD. The CDR3 sequence is CAISGFWVKYGYTF. CDR3 bases: TGTGCCATCAGTGGTTTTTGGGTCAAATATGGCTACACCTTC.

This clonotype was recorded many times. The V call is TRBV12-3 or TRBV12-4, the J call TRBJ2-5; D unclear. This CDR3 contains 15 residues. The V end lost 3 bases, the J end lost 0 bases, and 11 bases lay between the germline ends. The CDR3 loop is CASSLGERYQETQYF. In DNA, the CDR3 is TGTGCCAGCAGTTTGGGTGAGAGGTACCAAGAGACCCAGTACTTC.

This clonotype was counted many times. The chain recombines TRBV5-1 with TRBJ2-2; 7 bases are shared with TRBD2. The CDR3 spans 13 residues. V lost 7 bases to trimming and J lost 6 bases; unmatched junction nucleotides: 6. Germline V gives CDR1 SGHRS, CDR2 YFSETQ. The CDR3 region has the DNA TGCGCCAGCGGGCGGGAGACGGCCGGGGAGCTGTTTTTT. The encoded protein is CASGRETAGELFF.

This clonotype occurred many times. The gene calls are TRBV9 and TRBJ2-3; possibly TRBD1 for D (6 bases). V was shortened by 0 bases and J by 4 bases, with 12 bases between the two germline ends. CDR1 is SGDLS, CDR2 YYNGEE, per germline. CDR3 length: 15 amino acids. The CDR3 spells CASSVAQGRPDTQYF. CDR3 DNA: TGTGCCAGCAGCGTAGCGCAGGGGCGCCCAGATACGCAGTATTTT. Based on the CDR3 plus reference TRBV9 and TRBJ2-3, the full variable domain is DSGVTQTPKHLITATGQRVTLRCSPRSGDLSVYWYQQSLDQGLQFLIQYYNGEERAKGNILERFSAQQFPDLHSELNLSSLELGDSALYFCASSVAQGRPDTQYFGPGTRLTVL.